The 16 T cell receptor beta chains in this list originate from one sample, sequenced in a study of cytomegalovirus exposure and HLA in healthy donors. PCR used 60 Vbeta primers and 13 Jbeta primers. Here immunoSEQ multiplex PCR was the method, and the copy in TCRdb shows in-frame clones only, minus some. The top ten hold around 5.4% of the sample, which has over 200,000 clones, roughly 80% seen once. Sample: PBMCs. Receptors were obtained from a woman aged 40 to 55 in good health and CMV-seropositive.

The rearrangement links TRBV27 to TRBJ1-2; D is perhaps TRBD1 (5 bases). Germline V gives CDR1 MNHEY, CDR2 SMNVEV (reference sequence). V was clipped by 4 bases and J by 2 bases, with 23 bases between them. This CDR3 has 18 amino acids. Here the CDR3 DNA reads TGTGCCAGCAGTTCCAGGGCGGGGCCCAAAGGGGTAAACTATGGCTACACCTTC. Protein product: CASSSRAGPKGVNYGYTF.

The CDR3 bases are TGTGCCAGCAGCATCGGACTAGCGGGGGGAAATGAGCAGTTCTTC. Its translation is CASSIGLAGGNEQFF. V gene TRBV7-2 combines with J gene TRBJ2-1; TRBD2 matches at 14 bases. Per the germline V gene, CDR1 is SGHTA and CDR2 is FQGNSA. The junction had 4 bases not matched to a gene; V was cut back by 5 bases and J by 7 bases. The CDR3 runs 15 residues.

The CDR3 is CAWRSDRGLAGELFF. CDR3 nucleotide sequence: TGTGCCTGGAGAAGTGATAGGGGGCTGGCCGGGGAGCTGTTTTTT. The chain combines TRBV30 with TRBJ2-2, with TRBD1 matching 7 bases. CDR1 and CDR2 (germline): GTSNPN, SVGIG (reference sequence). This CDR3 is 15 amino acids long. Germline trimming cut 3 bases from V and 6 bases from J; bases unmatched to any gene: 10.

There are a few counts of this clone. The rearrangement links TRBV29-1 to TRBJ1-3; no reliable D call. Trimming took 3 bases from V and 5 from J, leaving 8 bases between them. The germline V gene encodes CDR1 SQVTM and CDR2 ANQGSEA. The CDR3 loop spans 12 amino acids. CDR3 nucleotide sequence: TGCAGCGTTGAGGCCAACAGAAACACCATATATTTT. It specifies CSVEANRNTIYF.

The CDR3 protein is CASSQGTSGRTGANVLTF. CDR3 DNA: TGCGCCAGCAGCCAGGGGACTAGCGGGAGAACGGGGGCCAACGTCCTGACTTTC. The V gene is TRBV4-3, the J gene TRBJ2-6, with 14 bases aligning to TRBD2. V shed 3 bases and J 4 bases; nucleotides not matched to a gene: 5. CDR1 is LGHNA and CDR2 is YSLEER in the germline V gene. The CDR3 consists of 18 residues.

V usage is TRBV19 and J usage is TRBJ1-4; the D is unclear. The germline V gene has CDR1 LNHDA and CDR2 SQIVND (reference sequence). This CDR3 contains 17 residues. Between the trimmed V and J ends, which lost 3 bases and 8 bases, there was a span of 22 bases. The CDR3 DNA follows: TGTGCCAGTAGTATCCACAGCCCGTATCCCTCCCGGGAAAAACTGTTTTTT. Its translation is CASSIHSPYPSREKLFF. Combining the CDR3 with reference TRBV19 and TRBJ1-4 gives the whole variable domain DGGITQSPKYLFRKEGQNVTLSCEQNLNHDAMYWYRQDPGQGLRLIYYSQIVNDFQKGDIAEGYSVSREKKESFPLTVTSAQKNPTAFYLCASSIHSPYPSREKLFFGSGTQLSVL.

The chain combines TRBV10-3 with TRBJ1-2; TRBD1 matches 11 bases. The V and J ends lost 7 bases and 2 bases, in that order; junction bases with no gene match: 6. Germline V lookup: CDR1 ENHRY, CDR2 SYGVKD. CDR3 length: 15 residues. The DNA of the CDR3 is TGTGCCATCACCCCGGGACAGGGGGAAAACTATGGCTACACCTTC. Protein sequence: CAITPGQGENYGYTF.

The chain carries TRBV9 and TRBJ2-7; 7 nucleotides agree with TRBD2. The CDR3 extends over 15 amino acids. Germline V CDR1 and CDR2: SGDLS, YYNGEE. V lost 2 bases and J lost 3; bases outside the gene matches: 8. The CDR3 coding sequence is TGTGCCAGCAGCGTCAGCAGCGGGGCATACTACGAGCAGTACTTC. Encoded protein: CASSVSSGAYYEQYF.

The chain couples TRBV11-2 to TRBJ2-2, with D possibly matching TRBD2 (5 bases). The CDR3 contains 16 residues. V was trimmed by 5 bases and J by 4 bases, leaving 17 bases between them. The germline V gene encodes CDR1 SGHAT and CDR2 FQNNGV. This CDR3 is CASSPRARAGTGELFF. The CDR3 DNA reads TGTGCCAGCAGCCCCCGCGCGAGGGCCGGCACCGGGGAGCTGTTTTTT. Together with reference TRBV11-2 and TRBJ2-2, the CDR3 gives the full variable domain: EAGVAQSPRYKIIEKRQSVAFWCNPISGHATLYWYQQILGQGPKLLIQFQNNGVVDDSQLPKDRFSAERLKGVDSTLKIQPAKLEDSAVYLCASSPRARAGTGELFFGEGSRLTVL.

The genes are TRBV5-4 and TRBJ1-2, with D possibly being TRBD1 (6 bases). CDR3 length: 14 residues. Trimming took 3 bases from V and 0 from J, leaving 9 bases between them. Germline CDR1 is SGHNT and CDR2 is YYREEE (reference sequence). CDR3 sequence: CASSSRTANYGYTF. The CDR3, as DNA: TGTGCCAGCAGCTCGAGGACAGCTAACTATGGCTACACCTTC.

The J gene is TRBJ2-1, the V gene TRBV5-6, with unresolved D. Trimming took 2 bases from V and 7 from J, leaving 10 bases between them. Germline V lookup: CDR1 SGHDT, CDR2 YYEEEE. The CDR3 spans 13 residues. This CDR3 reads CASSFPSENEQFF. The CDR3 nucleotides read TGTGCCAGCAGCTTTCCCAGCGAGAATGAGCAGTTCTTC.

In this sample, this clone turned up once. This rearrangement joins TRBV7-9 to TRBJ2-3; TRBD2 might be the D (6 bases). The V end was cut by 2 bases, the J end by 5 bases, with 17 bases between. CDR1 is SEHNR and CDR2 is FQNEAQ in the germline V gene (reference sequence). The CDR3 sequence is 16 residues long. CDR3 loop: CASSLSAGGSRDTQYF. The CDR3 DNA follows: TGTGCCAGCAGCTTATCAGCCGGGGGTTCAAGAGATACGCAGTATTTT.

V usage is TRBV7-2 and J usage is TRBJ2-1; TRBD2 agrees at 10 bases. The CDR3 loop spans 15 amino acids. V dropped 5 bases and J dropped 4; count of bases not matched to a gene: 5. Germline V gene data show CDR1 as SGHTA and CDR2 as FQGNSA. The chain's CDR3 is CASSISGGAYNEQFF. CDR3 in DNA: TGTGCCAGCAGCATAAGCGGGGGGGCGTACAATGAGCAGTTCTTC. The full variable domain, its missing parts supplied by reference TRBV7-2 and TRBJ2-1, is GAGVSQSPSNKVTEKGKDVELRCDPISGHTALYWYRQSLGQGLEFLIYFQGNSAPDKSGLPSDRFSAERTGGSVSTLTIQRTQQEDSAVYLCASSISGGAYNEQFFGPGTRLTVL.

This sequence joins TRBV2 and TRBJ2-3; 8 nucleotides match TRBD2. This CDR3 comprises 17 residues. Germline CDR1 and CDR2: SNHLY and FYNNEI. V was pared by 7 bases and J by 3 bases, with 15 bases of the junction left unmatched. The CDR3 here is CASTKGGGTLRTDTQYF. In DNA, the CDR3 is TGTGCCAGCACAAAGGGCGGGGGGACCCTCAGGACAGATACGCAGTATTTT. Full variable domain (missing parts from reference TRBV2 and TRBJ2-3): EPEVTQTPSHQVTQMGQEVILRCVPISNHLYFYWYRQILGQKVEFLVSFYNNEISEKSEIFDDQFSVERPDGSNFTLKIRSTKLEDSAMYFCASTKGGGTLRTDTQYFGPGTRLTVL.

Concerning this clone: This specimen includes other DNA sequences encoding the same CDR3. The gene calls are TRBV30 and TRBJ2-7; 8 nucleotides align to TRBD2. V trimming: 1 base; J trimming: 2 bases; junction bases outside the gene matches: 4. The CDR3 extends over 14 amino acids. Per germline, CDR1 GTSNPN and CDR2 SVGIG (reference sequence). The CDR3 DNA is TGTGCCTGGAGTGAGAGACTAGCGCCCTACGAGCAGTACTTC. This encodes CAWSERLAPYEQYF. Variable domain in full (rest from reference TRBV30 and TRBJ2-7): SQTIHQWPATLVQPVGSPLSLECTVEGTSNPNLYWYRQAAGRGLQLLFYSVGIGQISSEVPQNLSASRPQDRQFILSSKKLLLSDSGFYLCAWSERLAPYEQYFGPGTRLTVT.

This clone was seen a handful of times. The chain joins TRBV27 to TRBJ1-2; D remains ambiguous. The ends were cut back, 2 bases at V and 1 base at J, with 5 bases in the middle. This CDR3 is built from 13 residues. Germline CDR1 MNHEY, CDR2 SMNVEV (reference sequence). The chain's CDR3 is CASSLNSNYGYTF. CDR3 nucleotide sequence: TGTGCCAGCAGTTTAAACAGTAACTATGGCTACACCTTC.